This TCR beta chain appears in the sequencing data of a study of shared clonotypes between healthy human individuals. General observations from the study: Larger estimated richness was generally recorded for naive subsets relative to memory subsets. Despite large depth, sorted-subset datasets appeared incompletely sequenced. Measured sharing among donors was expected to vary with sequencing depth.

Researchers ran the assay at a deep level. Generated by immunoSEQ multiplex PCR, the TCRdb table keeps only in-frame clones and is missing some. Seen here are some 1,600,000 clones, approximately 98% observed once, and the top ten hold about 0.4%. For this clone: Its antigen is undetermined.

The CDR3 has 15 amino acids. V lost 6 bases and J 1 base, leaving 15 bases between the germline ends. Germline V CDR1 and CDR2: MNHEY, SMNVEV (reference sequence). This sequence originates from a man younger than 40 in good health. The sample was naive CD4+ T cells sorted from blood. The subset: CD45RA+ positively selected. The chain is built from TRBV27 and TRBJ1-1; D is ambiguous. CDR3 region: CASSNTGMGNTEAFF. The DNA of the CDR3 is TGTGCCAGCAGCAATACGGGGATGGGGAACACTGAAGCTTTCTTT.